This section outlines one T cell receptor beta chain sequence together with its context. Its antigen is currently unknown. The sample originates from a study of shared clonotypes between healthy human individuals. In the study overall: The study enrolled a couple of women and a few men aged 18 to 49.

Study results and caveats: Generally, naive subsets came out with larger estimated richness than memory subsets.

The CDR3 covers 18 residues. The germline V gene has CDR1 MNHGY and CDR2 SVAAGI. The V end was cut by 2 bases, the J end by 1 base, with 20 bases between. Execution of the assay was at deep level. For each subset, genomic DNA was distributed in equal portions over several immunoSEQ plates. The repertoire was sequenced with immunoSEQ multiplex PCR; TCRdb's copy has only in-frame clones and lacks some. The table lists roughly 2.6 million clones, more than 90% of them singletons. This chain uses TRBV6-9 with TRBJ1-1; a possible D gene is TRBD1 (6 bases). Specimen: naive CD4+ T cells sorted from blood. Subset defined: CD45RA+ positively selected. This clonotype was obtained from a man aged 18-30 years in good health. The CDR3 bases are TGTGCCAGCAGTTATAAGAGACACAGGGAACCTCCGAACACTGAAGCTTTCTTT. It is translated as CASSYKRHREPPNTEAFF.